Listed below are T cell receptor beta chains from one sample, sequenced in a study of OX40 agonist ivuxolimab in advanced cancers. Assay used: immunoSEQ multiplex PCR; TCRdb lists only in-frame clones, some missing. The table lists fewer than 85,000 clones, over 65% of them singletons. The sample consisted of CD4+ or CD8+ T cells sorted from blood, taken in a trial of the OX40 agonist ivuxolimab. These receptors all come from an adult with an advanced solid tumor such as melanoma, head and neck, liver or kidney cancer. CDR3s include the opening cysteine and the closing phenylalanine or tryptophan. Fields, in order: CDR3 length, D gene, clone size, V gene, J gene, CDR3 DNA, CDR3 protein. D genes are given only for firm matches. The size field is filled for only some rows; it gives once, few, many or a size class.

CDR3 length: 15
D gene: .
clone size: .
V gene: TRBV9
J gene: TRBJ1-3
CDR3 DNA: TGTGCCAGCAGCGACAGGGACTACTCTGGAAACACCATATATTTT
CDR3 protein: CASSDRDYSGNTIYF

CDR3 length: 18
D gene: .
clone size: .
V gene: TRBV4-3
J gene: TRBJ1-4
CDR3 DNA: TGCGCCAGCAGCCGAGCAAGGAGGGGCTGGGGGACTAATGAAAAACTGTTTTTT
CDR3 protein: CASSRARRGWGTNEKLFF

CDR3 length: 16
D gene: .
clone size: .
V gene: TRBV4-3
J gene: TRBJ2-7
CDR3 DNA: TGCGCCAGCAGCCAAGACGGCGGGGGCCACTCCTACGAGCAGTACTTC
CDR3 protein: CASSQDGGGHSYEQYF

CDR3 length: 14
D gene: .
clone size: .
V gene: TRBV6-4
J gene: TRBJ2-3
CDR3 DNA: TGTGCCAGCAAGGCTGATTCGCTCACAGATACGCAGTATTTT
CDR3 protein: CASKADSLTDTQYF

CDR3 length: 14
D gene: .
clone size: .
V gene: TRBV5-6
J gene: TRBJ1-1
CDR3 DNA: TGTGCCAGCGGCTCATTCGATCTCAACACTGAAGCTTTCTTT
CDR3 protein: CASGSFDLNTEAFF

CDR3 length: 14
D gene: .
clone size: .
V gene: TRBV6-6
J gene: TRBJ2-7
CDR3 DNA: TGTGCCAGCAGTTACTCTCGGGGCGAAGGGGAGCAGTACTTC
CDR3 protein: CASSYSRGEGEQYF

CDR3 length: 16
D gene: .
clone size: once
V gene: TRBV19
J gene: TRBJ1-2
CDR3 DNA: TGTGCCAGTAGTATGGCGGCGGATCCTAGAGGCTATGGCTACACCTTC
CDR3 protein: CASSMAADPRGYGYTF

CDR3 length: 15
D gene: TRBD2
clone size: .
V gene: TRBV5-8
J gene: TRBJ2-3
CDR3 DNA: TGTGCCAGCAGCTCCGCGGGGGGGCCCACAGATACGCAGTATTTT
CDR3 protein: CASSSAGGPTDTQYF

CDR3 length: 15
D gene: .
clone size: few
V gene: TRBV7-2
J gene: TRBJ1-2
CDR3 DNA: TGTGCCAGCAGCTCCCCGGGAGGCGCTAACTATGGCTACACCTTC
CDR3 protein: CASSSPGGANYGYTF

CDR3 length: 17
D gene: .
clone size: .
V gene: TRBV9
J gene: TRBJ2-7
CDR3 DNA: TGTGCCAGCAGCGTAGATAGTAGTACCAGCTTTACCTACGAGCAGTACTTC
CDR3 protein: CASSVDSSTSFTYEQYF

CDR3 length: 15
D gene: TRBD2
clone size: .
V gene: TRBV4-1
J gene: TRBJ2-1
CDR3 DNA: TGCGCCAGCAGAGGGACTAGCGGGGGGGCCGGCGAGCAGTTCTTC
CDR3 protein: CASRGTSGGAGEQFF

CDR3 length: 13
D gene: .
clone size: .
V gene: TRBV19
J gene: TRBJ2-2
CDR3 DNA: TGTGCCAGTAGTATAGCCGACACCGGGGAGCTGTTTTTT
CDR3 protein: CASSIADTGELFF

CDR3 length: 15
D gene: .
clone size: .
V gene: TRBV6-1
J gene: TRBJ2-5
CDR3 DNA: TGTGCCAGCAGGAGAGACTTGGGGTACCAAGAGACCCAGTACTTC
CDR3 protein: CASRRDLGYQETQYF

CDR3 length: 13
D gene: .
clone size: once
V gene: TRBV18
J gene: TRBJ2-3
CDR3 DNA: TGTGCCAGCTCTCTTGCTAGCACAGATACGCAGTATTTT
CDR3 protein: CASSLASTDTQYF

CDR3 length: 16
D gene: .
clone size: .
V gene: TRBV6-5
J gene: TRBJ1-1
CDR3 DNA: TGTGCCAGCAGTTACCCCAGTTCGGGGGGAAATTCTGAAGCTTTCTTT
CDR3 protein: CASSYPSSGGNSEAFF

CDR3 length: 16
D gene: .
clone size: .
V gene: TRBV18
J gene: TRBJ1-5
CDR3 DNA: TGTGCCAGCTCACCAATCGGAACAACCCTCAATCAGCCCCAGCATTTT
CDR3 protein: CASSPIGTTLNQPQHF

CDR3 length: 15
D gene: .
clone size: .
V gene: TRBV5-1
J gene: TRBJ1-3
CDR3 DNA: TGCGCCAGCAGCCTCTACGGGGGGGAAGGAAACACCATATATTTT
CDR3 protein: CASSLYGGEGNTIYF